This TCR beta chain was recorded in a study of cytomegalovirus exposure and HLA in healthy donors. Whole-study results and caveats: Fewer N-insertions than the roughly 670-donor mean were reportedly shown by an Asian-associated ancestry cluster in a later analysis. As immune exposure information, only CMV serostatus was available.

Amplification used 60 Vbeta primers and 13 Jbeta primers. Per the original methods: Among the unique TCR beta chains that a later analysis counted, about 79 million in all, roughly 11 million were shared. Using immunoSEQ multiplex PCR, the repertoire was profiled, and TCRdb retains in-frame clones only, with some absent. Clonal size and the V and J genes are those of that table, whereas D and trimming came from the DNA. Among some 120,000 clones listed, around 70% were seen once. After removal of 0 bases from V and 6 bases from J, the junction contained 3 bases not matched to a gene. From germline, CDR1 is MNHEY and CDR2 SVGAGI. This CDR3 spans 16 amino acids. As regards this clone: The antigen is undetermined.

The source material was PBMCs. The chain employs TRBV6-5 and TRBJ1-6, with 9 bases matching TRBD1. The clonotype comes from a young man in good health and CMV-seropositive. CDR3 loop: CASSYSNRGLNSPLHF. The CDR3 bases are TGTGCCAGCAGTTACTCGAACAGGGGGCTTAATTCACCCCTCCACTTT.